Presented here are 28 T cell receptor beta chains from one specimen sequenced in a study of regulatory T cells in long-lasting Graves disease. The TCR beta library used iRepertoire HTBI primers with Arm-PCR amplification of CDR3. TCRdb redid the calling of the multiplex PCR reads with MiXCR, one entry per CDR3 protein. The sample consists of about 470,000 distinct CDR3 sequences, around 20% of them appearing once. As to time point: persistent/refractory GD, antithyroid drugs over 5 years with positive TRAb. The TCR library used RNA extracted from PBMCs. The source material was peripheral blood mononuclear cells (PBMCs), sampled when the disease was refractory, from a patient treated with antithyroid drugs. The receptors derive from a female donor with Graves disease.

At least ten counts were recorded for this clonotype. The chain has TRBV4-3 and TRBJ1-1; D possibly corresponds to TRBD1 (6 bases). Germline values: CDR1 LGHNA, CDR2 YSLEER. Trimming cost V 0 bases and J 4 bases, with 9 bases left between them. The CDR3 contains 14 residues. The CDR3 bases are TGCGCCAGCAGCCAAGATAGGGGGGTCACTGAAGCTTTCTTT. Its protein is CASSQDRGVTEAFF.

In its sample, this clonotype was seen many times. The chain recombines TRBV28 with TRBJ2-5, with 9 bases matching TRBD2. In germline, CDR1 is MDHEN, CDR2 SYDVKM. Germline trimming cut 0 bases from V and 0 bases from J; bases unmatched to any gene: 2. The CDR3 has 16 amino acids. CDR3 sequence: CASSLWSSGNQETQYF. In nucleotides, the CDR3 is TGTGCCAGCAGTTTATGGTCTAGCGGGAACCAAGAGACCCAGTACTTC.

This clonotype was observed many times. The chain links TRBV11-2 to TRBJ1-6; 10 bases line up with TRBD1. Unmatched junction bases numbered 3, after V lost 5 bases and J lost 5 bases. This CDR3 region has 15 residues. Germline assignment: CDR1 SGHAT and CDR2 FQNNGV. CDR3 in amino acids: CASSLGQGDNSPLHF. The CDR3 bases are TGTGCCAGCAGCCTAGGACAGGGGGATAATTCACCCCTCCACTTT.

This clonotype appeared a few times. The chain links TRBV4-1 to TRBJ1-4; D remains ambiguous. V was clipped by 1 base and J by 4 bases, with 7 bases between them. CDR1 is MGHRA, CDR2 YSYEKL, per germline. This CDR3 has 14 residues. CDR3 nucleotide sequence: TGCGCCAGCAGCCAAGTGTTCAATAATGAAAAACTGTTTTTT. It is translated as CASSQVFNNEKLFF.

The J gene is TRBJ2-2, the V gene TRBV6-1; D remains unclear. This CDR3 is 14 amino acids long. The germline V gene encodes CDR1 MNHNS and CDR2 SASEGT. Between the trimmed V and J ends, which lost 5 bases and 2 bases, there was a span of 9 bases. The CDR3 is CASSNDFNTGELFF. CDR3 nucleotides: TGTGCCAGCAGTAACGACTTCAACACCGGGGAGCTGTTTTTT.

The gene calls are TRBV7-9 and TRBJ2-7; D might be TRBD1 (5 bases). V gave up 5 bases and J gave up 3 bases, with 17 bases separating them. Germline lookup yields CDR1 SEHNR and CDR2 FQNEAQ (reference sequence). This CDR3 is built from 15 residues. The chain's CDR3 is CASSHLQVSGYEQYF. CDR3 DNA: TGTGCCAGCAGCCACCTACAGGTATCAGGCTACGAGCAGTACTTC.

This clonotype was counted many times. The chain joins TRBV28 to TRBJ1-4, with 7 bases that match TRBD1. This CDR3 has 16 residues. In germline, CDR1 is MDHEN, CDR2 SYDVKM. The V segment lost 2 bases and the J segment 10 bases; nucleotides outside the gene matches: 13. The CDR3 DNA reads TGTGCCAGCAGTTTAGTGGTCGTGACAGGGAGGGGAAAACTGTTTTTT. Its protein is CASSLVVVTGRGKLFF.

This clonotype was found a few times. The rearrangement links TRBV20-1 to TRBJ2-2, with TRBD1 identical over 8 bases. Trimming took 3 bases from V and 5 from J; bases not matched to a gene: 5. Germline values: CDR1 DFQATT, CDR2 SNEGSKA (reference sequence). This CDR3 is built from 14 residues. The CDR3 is CSASLRGPTGELFF. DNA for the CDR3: TGCAGTGCTAGTCTCAGGGGGCCGACCGGGGAGCTGTTTTTT.

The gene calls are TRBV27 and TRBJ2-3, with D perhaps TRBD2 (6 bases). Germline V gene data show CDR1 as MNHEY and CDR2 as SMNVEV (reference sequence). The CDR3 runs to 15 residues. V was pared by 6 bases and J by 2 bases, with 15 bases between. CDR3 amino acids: CASSSRIAATDTQYF. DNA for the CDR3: TGTGCCAGCAGCTCCCGGATAGCGGCCACAGATACGCAGTATTTT.

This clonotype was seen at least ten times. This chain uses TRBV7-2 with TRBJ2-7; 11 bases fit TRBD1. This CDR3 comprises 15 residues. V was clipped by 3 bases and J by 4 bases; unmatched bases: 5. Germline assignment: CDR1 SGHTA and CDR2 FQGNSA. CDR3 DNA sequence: TGTGCCAGCAGCTTCGGGACAGGGGGGGGTTACGAGCAGTACTTC. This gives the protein CASSFGTGGGYEQYF.

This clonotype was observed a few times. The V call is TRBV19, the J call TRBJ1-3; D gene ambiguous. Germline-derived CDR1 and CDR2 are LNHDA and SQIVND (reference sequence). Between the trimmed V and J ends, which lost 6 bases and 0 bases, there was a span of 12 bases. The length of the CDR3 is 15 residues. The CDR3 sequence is CASSITGSSGNTIYF. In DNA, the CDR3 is TGTGCCAGTAGCATCACCGGGAGCTCTGGAAACACCATATATTTT. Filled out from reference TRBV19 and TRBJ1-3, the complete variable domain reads DGGITQSPKYLFRKEGQNVTLSCEQNLNHDAMYWYRQDPGQGLRLIYYSQIVNDFQKGDIAEGYSVSREKKESFPLTVTSAQKNPTAFYLCASSITGSSGNTIYFGEGSWLTVV.

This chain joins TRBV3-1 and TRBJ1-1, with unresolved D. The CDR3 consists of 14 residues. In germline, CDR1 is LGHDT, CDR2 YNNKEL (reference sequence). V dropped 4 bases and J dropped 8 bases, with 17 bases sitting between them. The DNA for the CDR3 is TGTGCCAGCAGCCCCCCCAACACCGATTCAGAAGCTTTCTTT. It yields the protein CASSPPNTDSEAFF.

This CDR3 reads CASRRRGTKNIQYF. The CDR3 coding sequence is TGTGCCAGCAGACGCCGAGGAACCAAAAACATTCAGTACTTC. The chain recombines TRBV2 with TRBJ2-4, with D hard to call. Trimming cost V 6 bases and J 2 bases, with 11 bases left between them. Germline lookup yields CDR1 SNHLY and CDR2 FYNNEI. This CDR3 is built from 14 residues.

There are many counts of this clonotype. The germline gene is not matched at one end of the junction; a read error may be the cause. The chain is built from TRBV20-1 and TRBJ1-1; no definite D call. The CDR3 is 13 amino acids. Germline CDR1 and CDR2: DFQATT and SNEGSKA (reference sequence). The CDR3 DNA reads TGCAGTGCTAGTCGGGTGGATAACACCGAAGCTTTCTTT. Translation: CSASRVDNTEAFF.

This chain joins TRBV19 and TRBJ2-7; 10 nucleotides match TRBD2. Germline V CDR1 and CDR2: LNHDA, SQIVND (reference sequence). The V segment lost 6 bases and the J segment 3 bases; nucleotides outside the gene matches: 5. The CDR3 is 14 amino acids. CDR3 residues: CASSARTSGYEQYF. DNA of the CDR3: TGTGCCAGTAGCGCACGGACTAGCGGCTACGAGCAGTACTTC.

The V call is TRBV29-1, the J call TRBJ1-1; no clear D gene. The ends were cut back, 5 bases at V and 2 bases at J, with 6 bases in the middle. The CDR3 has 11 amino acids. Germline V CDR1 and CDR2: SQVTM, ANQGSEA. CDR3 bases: TGCAGCGTTATTAAAAACACTGAAGCTTTCTTT. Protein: CSVIKNTEAFF.

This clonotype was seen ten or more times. The CDR3 loop is CASSPRHSPGHGKETQYF. The CDR3 DNA follows: TGTGCCAGCAGCCCGCGCCATTCCCCGGGACATGGGAAAGAGACCCAGTACTTC. V is TRBV13 and J is TRBJ2-5, with D maybe TRBD1 (6 bases). Trimming left V 5 bases short and J 3 bases short, with 25 bases between. The CDR3 extends over 18 amino acids. Germline-derived CDR1 and CDR2 are PRHDT and FYEKMQ (reference sequence).

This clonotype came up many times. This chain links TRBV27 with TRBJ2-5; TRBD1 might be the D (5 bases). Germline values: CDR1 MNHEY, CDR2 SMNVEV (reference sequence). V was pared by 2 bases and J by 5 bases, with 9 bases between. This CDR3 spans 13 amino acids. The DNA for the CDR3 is TGTGCCAGCAGTTTACAGGGTTGGGAGACCCAGTACTTC. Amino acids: CASSLQGWETQYF.

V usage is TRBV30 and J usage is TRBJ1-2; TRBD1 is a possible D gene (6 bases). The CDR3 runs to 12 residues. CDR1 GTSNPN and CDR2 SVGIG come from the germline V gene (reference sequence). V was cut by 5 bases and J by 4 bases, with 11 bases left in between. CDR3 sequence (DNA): TGTGCCTGGCAGGAGGGGGGCTATGGCTACACCTTC. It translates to CAWQEGGYGYTF.

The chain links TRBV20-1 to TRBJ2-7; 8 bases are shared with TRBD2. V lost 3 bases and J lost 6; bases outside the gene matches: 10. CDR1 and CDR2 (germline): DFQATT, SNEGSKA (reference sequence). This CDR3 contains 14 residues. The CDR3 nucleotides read TGCAGTGCTAGCCTCTTGCGGGGGGCCGGCGAGCAGTACTTC. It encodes CSASLLRGAGEQYF.

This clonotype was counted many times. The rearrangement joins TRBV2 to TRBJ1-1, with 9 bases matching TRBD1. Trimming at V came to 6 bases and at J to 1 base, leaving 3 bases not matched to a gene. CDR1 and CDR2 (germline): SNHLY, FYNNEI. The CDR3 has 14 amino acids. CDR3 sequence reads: CASRWDRENTEAFF. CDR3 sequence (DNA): TGTGCCAGCAGGTGGGACAGGGAGAACACTGAAGCTTTCTTT.

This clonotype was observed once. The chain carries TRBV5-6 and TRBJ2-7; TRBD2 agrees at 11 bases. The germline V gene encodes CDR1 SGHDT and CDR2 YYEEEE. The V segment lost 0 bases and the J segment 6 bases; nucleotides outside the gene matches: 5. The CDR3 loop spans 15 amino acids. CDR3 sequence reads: CASSLGSGRAVEQYF. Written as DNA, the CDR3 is TGTGCCAGCAGCTTGGGTAGCGGGAGGGCCGTCGAGCAGTACTTC.

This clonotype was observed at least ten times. The CDR3 protein is CASSLDTQFQYF. The CDR3 bases are TGCGCCAGCAGCTTGGACACTCAGTTTCAGTACTTC. The chain uses TRBV5-1 and TRBJ2-4; no firm D call. Trimming took 0 bases from V and 11 from J, leaving 9 bases between them. Germline lookup yields CDR1 SGHRS and CDR2 YFSETQ. The CDR3 has 12 residues.

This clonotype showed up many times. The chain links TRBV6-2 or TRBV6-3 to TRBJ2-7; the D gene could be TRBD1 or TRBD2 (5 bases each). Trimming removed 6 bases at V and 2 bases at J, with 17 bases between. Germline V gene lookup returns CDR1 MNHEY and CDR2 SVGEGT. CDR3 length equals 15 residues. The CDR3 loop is CASSLSGTAPYEQYF. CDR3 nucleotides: TGTGCCAGCAGCTTATCCGGGACGGCCCCCTACGAGCAGTACTTC.

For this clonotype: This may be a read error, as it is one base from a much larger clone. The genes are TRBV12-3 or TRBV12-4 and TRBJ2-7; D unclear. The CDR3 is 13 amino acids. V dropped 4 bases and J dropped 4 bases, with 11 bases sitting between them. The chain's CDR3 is CASSWMDVYEQYF. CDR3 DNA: TGTGCCAGCAGTTGGATGGATGTTTACGAGCAGTACTTC.

CDR3 region: CASSGGLAFYEQYF. CDR3 bases: TGTGCCAGCAGCGGTGGACTAGCTTTCTACGAGCAGTACTTC. The gene calls are TRBV5-6 and TRBJ2-7; 8 bases align to TRBD2. Germline CDR1 reads SGHDT; CDR2 reads YYEEEE. The ends lost 4 bases at V and 3 bases at J; junction bases unmatched: 6. This CDR3 has 14 amino acids.

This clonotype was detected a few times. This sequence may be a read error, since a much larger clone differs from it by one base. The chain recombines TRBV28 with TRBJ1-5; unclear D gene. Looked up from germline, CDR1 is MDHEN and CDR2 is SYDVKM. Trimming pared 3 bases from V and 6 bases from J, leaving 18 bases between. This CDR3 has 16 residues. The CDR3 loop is CASSLGRPPGGQPQHF. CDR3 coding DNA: TGTGCCAGCAGTTTGGGTCGTCCCCCTGGTGGTCAGCCCCAGCATTTT.

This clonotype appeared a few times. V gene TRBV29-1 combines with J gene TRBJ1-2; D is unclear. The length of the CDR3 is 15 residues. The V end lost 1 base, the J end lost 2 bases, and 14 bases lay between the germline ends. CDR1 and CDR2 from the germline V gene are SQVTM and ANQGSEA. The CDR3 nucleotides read TGCAGCGTTGAAGGGGGTATCTTCCCCAACTATGGCTACACCTTC. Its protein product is CSVEGGIFPNYGYTF.